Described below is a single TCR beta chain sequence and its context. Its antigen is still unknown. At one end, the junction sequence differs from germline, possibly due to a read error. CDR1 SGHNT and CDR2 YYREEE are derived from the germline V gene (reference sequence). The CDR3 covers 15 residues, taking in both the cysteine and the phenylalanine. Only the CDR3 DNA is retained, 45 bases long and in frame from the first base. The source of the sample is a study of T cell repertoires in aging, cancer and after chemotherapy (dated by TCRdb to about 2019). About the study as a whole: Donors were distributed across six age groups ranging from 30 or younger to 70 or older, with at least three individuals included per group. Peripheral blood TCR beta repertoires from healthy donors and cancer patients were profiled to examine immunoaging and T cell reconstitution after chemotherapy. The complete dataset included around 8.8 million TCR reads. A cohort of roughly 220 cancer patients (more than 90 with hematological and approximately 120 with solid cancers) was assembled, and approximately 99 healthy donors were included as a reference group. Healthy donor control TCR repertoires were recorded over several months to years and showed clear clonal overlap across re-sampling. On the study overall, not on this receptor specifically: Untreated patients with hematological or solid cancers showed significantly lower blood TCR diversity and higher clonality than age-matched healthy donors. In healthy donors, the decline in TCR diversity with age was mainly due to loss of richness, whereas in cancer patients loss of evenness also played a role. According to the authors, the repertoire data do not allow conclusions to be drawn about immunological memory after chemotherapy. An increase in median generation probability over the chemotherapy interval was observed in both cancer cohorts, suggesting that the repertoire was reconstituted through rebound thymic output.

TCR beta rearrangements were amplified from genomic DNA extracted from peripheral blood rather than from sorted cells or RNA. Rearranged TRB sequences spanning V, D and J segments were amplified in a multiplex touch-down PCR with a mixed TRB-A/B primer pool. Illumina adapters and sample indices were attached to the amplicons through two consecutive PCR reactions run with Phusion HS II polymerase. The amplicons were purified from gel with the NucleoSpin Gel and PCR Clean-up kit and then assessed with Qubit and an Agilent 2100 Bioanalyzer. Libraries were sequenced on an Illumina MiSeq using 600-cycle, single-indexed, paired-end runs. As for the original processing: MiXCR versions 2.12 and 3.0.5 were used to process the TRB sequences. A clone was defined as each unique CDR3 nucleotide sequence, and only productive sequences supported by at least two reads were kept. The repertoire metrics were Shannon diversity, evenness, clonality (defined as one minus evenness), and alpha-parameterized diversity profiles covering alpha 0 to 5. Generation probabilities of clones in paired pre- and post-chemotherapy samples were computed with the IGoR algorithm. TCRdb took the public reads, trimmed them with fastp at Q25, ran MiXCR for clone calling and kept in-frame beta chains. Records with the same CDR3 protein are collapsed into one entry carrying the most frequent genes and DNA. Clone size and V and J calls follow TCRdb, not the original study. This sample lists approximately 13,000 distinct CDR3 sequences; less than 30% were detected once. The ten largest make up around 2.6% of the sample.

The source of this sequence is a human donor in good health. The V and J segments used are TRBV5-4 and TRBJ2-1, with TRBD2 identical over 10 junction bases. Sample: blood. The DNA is TGCGCCAGCAGCTTGACAAGCGGGGGGGCGGATGAGCAGTTCTTC. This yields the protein CASSLTSGGADEQFF.